The clone carrying this T cell receptor beta chain was seen repeatedly, ten times or more. In the same sample, other DNA sequences code for this CDR3. Sequenced by immunoSEQ multiplex PCR; TCRdb stores in-frame clones only, minus some. The sample yields around 240,000 clones, approximately 65% seen once. This record belongs to a study of shared clonotypes between healthy human individuals. Study-level information: With ages of 18 to 49, the donors were two women and three men.

Germline CDR1 LNHNV, CDR2 YYDKDF (reference sequence). V lost 0 bases to trimming and J lost 7 bases, with 6 bases between them. CDR3 length: 13 residues. The source material was memory CD4+ T cells sorted from blood. Subset described: CD45RA-negative fraction. This receptor was identified in a man aged 30 to 39 in good health. The chain links TRBV15 to TRBJ2-2; D ambiguous. The CDR3 DNA reads as TGTGCCACCAGCAGAGATATGGGCGGGGAGCTGTTTTTT. Protein sequence: CATSRDMGGELFF.